This T cell receptor beta chain was identified in a study of cytomegalovirus exposure and HLA in healthy donors. Points from the study as a whole: Later analysis indicated greater clonal expansion among HLA-associated TCR beta chains than among equally common other chains. Within a later analysis, the majority of CMV-associated TCR beta chains appeared HLA-restricted. Rates of TCR association differed by HLA locus in a later analysis, with DRB1 highest and HLA-C lowest. Later analysis identified 16,951 TCR beta sequences associated with HLA alleles, using a false discovery rate threshold of 0.05.

60 Vbeta and 13 Jbeta primers were used in PCR. Sequencing used immunoSEQ multiplex PCR; TCRdb keeps in-frame clones, though not all of them. This sample has about 60,000 clones; roughly 70% occur once, and the top ten carry roughly 5.5%. Points on this clone: Its antigen is unknown.

Germline CDR1 and CDR2: WNHNN and SYGVQD (reference sequence). J lost 8 bases, V lost 3 bases, and 15 bases had no gene match. The CDR3 consists of 17 residues. This TCR derives from a man aged 50 or older in good health and CMV-seronegative. The chain is built from TRBV10-1 and TRBJ2-1; 8 bases are a match to TRBD2. Sequenced: PBMCs. The CDR3: CASSDPPGGTRKDEQFF. The CDR3 nucleotides are TGCGCCAGCAGTGACCCGCCGGGGGGGACTAGGAAGGATGAGCAGTTCTTC.